These 26 T cell receptor beta chains were sequenced from one sample in a study of T cells in Graves' hyperthyroidism and ophthalmopathy. Amplified regions were TCR beta CDR3 sequences from RNA transcripts. When the TCR CDR3 underwent first-round RT-PCR, the HTBI primer set was used. Each CDR3 protein is one row after TCRdb ran MiXCR on the multiplex PCR reads. Among around 390,000 distinct CDR3 sequences listed, about 14% were seen once. Sequenced material: blood. The receptors were gathered from a woman aged 30 to 39 with Graves' ophthalmopathy.

This clonotype came up many times. The rearrangement uses TRBV12-3 or TRBV12-4 and TRBJ1-5, with D possibly matching TRBD1 (5 bases). Trimming pared 3 bases from V and 4 bases from J, leaving 13 bases between. The CDR3 has 15 amino acids. CDR3 amino acids: CASSFGKGLNQPQHF. Written as DNA, the CDR3 is TGTGCCAGCAGTTTCGGTAAGGGGTTGAATCAGCCCCAGCATTTT.

In regard to this clonotype: One junction end disagrees with the germline gene, perhaps due to a read error. The rearrangement uses TRBV10-3 and TRBJ1-2, with 9 bases aligning to TRBD1. The CDR3 consists of 13 residues. Germline V CDR1 and CDR2: ENHRY, SYGVKD. CDR3 sequence reads: CAISETGGYGHTF. The CDR3 DNA sequence: TGTGCCATCAGTGAGACAGGGGGCTATGGCCACACCTTC.

This clonotype was seen ten or more times. The chain is built from TRBV20-1 and TRBJ2-3; either TRBD1 or TRBD2 may fit D (5 bases each). Per germline, CDR1 DFQATT and CDR2 SNEGSKA (reference sequence). Between the trimmed V and J ends, which lost 1 base and 8 bases, there was a span of 19 bases. The CDR3 totals 15 residues. As DNA, the CDR3 is TGCAGTGCTAGAGTCCCGGGACGGTCGCCGGGTACGCAGTATTTT. It yields the protein CSARVPGRSPGTQYF.

This clonotype was observed at least ten times. The chain has TRBV11-2 and TRBJ1-5; 7 bases are shared with TRBD1. There are 17 residues in the CDR3. Per germline, CDR1 SGHAT and CDR2 FQNNGV. The V segment lost 5 bases and the J segment 2 bases; nucleotides outside the gene matches: 12. The CDR3 sequence is CASSPSSTGAGNQPQHF. In DNA, the CDR3 is TGTGCCAGCAGCCCAAGCAGCACAGGGGCGGGCAATCAGCCCCAGCATTTT.

This clonotype was detected ten times or more. This chain uses TRBV19 with TRBJ1-5, with TRBD1 as a possible D gene (5 bases). Looked up from germline, CDR1 is LNHDA and CDR2 is SQIVND (reference sequence). Trimming shortened V by 7 bases and J by 1 base, and 17 bases separated the two germline ends. This CDR3 is built from 16 residues. The chain's CDR3 is CASNDIRRGSNQPQHF. As DNA, the CDR3 is TGTGCCAGTAACGACATCCGACGGGGGAGCAATCAGCCCCAGCATTTT.

This clonotype was counted a few times. The chain joins TRBV28 to TRBJ1-2; no reliable D call. Looked up from germline, CDR1 is MDHEN and CDR2 is SYDVKM. V gave up 5 bases and J gave up 5 bases, with 9 bases separating them. The CDR3 has 12 residues. The CDR3 loop is CASSVTVYGYTF. The CDR3 region has the DNA TGTGCCAGCAGTGTCACCGTTTATGGCTACACCTTC.

The chain recombines TRBV18 with TRBJ1-1, with D tentatively TRBD1 (6 bases). Trimming stripped 3 bases from V and 3 bases from J, with 17 bases between. Germline V gene lookup returns CDR1 KGHSH and CDR2 LQKENI. The CDR3 has 16 amino acids. The CDR3 is CASSPIPGASHTEAFF. Written as DNA, the CDR3 is TGTGCCAGCTCACCCATCCCGGGGGCTAGTCACACTGAAGCTTTCTTT.

For this clonotype: This may stem from a read error, because a much larger clone lies one nucleotide away. The chain carries TRBV29-1 and TRBJ2-1; D remains unclear. Trimming shortened V by 1 base and J by 0 bases, and 7 bases separated the two germline ends. The CDR3 spans 14 residues. CDR1 SQVTM and CDR2 ANQGSEA come from the germline V gene. CDR3 bases: TGCAGCGTTGAAGGACGGAGCTCCTACAATGAGCAGTTCTTC. Translating gives CSVEGRSSYNEQFF.

This clonotype was seen just once. This may come from a read error, since a much larger clone is one base off. CDR3 loop: CATRQSTEAFF. CDR3 DNA sequence: TGTGCCACCAGGCAGTCAACTGAAGCTTTCTTT. The V call is TRBV12-3 or TRBV12-4, the J call TRBJ1-1, with no clear D. The CDR3 is 11 amino acids. With 10 bases removed from V and 5 bases from J, the gap between germline ends came to 11 bases.

Many counts were recorded for this clonotype. This chain connects TRBV18 to TRBJ2-3, with D unresolved. The CDR3 length is 13 residues. V dropped 3 bases and J dropped 0 bases, with 4 bases sitting between them. CDR1 KGHSH and CDR2 LQKENI come from the germline V gene. The CDR3 spells CASSPQSTDTQYF. The CDR3 DNA reads TGTGCCAGCTCACCCCAGAGCACAGATACGCAGTATTTT.

This clonotype was detected ten times or more. The chain carries TRBV11-3 and TRBJ2-7, with 8 bases aligning to TRBD1. The CDR3 sequence is 15 residues long. V gave up 6 bases and J gave up 5 bases; unmatched junction bases: 12. Germline V gene lookup returns CDR1 SGHNT and CDR2 YENEEA. The CDR3 spells CASRSTPDRVHEQYF. The CDR3 nucleotides read TGTGCCAGCAGATCAACTCCGGACAGGGTCCACGAGCAGTACTTC.

This clonotype was counted many times. CDR3 sequence (DNA): TGTGCCAGCAGCTCCTTAACAGGTTCAGTTGAGACCCAGTACTTC. Its translation: CASSSLTGSVETQYF. V is TRBV7-2 and J is TRBJ2-5; possibly TRBD1 for D (5 bases). V dropped 4 bases and J dropped 5 bases, with 17 bases sitting between them. The CDR3 covers 15 residues. Germline loops: CDR1 SGHTA, CDR2 FQGNSA. Full variable domain (remainder filled in from reference TRBV7-2 and TRBJ2-5): GAGVSQSPSNKVTEKGKDVELRCDPISGHTALYWYRQSLGQGLEFLIYFQGNSAPDKSGLPSDRFSAERTGGSVSTLTIQRTQQEDSAVYLCASSSLTGSVETQYFGPGTRLLVL.

The V and J genes are TRBV6-1 and TRBJ1-1; D perhaps matches TRBD1 (5 bases). The CDR3 covers 16 residues. Deletions cut 2 bases from V and 3 bases from J, with 16 bases between. From germline, CDR1 is MNHNS and CDR2 SASEGT. This chain's CDR3 is CASSENVLGGDTEAFF. The CDR3 region has the DNA TGTGCCAGCAGTGAAAATGTTTTGGGGGGTGACACTGAAGCTTTCTTT.

The chain recombines TRBV6-1 with TRBJ1-2; D unclear. There are 13 residues in the CDR3. The V end lost 5 bases, the J end lost 8 bases, and 15 bases lay between the germline ends. Germline CDR1 MNHNS, CDR2 SASEGT. The CDR3: CASSFDHKYGYTF. CDR3 sequence (DNA): TGTGCCAGCAGTTTCGATCACAAGTACGGCTACACCTTC.

The chain combines TRBV4-1 with TRBJ2-7; possibly TRBD1 for D (5 bases). Trimming stripped 0 bases from V and 3 bases from J, with 9 bases between. This CDR3 spans 14 amino acids. Germline V gene lookup returns CDR1 MGHRA and CDR2 YSYEKL. The CDR3 protein is CASSQDPQGYEQYF. Here the CDR3 DNA reads TGCGCCAGCAGCCAAGATCCCCAGGGCTACGAGCAGTACTTC.

This clonotype was counted many times. This chain joins TRBV24-1 and TRBJ2-5; 7 bases align to TRBD1. Germline V gene lookup returns CDR1 KGHDR and CDR2 SFDVKD. The junction had 6 bases not matched to a gene; V was cut back by 4 bases and J by 5 bases. CDR3 size: 14 residues. The CDR3 is CATSEGGGWETQYF. Written as DNA, the CDR3 is TGTGCCACCAGTGAAGGGGGCGGATGGGAGACCCAGTACTTC.

This clonotype was recorded once. This chain joins TRBV7-8 and TRBJ2-1; 10 bases agree with TRBD2. The trim removed 5 bases at V and 8 bases at J, leaving 21 bases unmatched. CDR1 is SGHVS and CDR2 is FQNEAQ in the germline V gene. The CDR3 covers 19 residues. The CDR3 DNA is TGTGCCAGCAGCCGCATCGAGAAGCCTAGCGGGGGCCCCCCCCATGAGCAGTTCTTC. Its protein product is CASSRIEKPSGGPPHEQFF.

There are many counts of this clonotype. This chain links TRBV7-6 with TRBJ2-5, with unresolved D. Trimming pared 2 bases from V and 3 bases from J, leaving 7 bases between. In germline, CDR1 is SGHVS, CDR2 FNYEAQ. This CDR3 is built from 13 residues. Here the CDR3 reads CASSLTREETQYF. The CDR3 DNA sequence: TGTGCCAGCAGCTTAACCCGGGAAGAGACCCAGTACTTC.

The table lists this clonotype with a few counts. The rearrangement joins TRBV6-5 to TRBJ1-4; 9 bases map to TRBD1. The V gene end was trimmed by 0 bases and the J gene end by 5 bases; junction bases not matched to a gene: 1. Germline CDR1 reads MNHEY; CDR2 reads SVGAGI. This CDR3 has 15 residues. In nucleotides, the CDR3 is TGTGCCAGCAGTTACTCCGACAGGGGGAATGAAAAACTGTTTTTT. Residues: CASSYSDRGNEKLFF.

Many counts were recorded for this clonotype. The V call is TRBV11-2, the J call TRBJ1-1, with 9 bases fitting TRBD1. Germline assignment: CDR1 SGHAT and CDR2 FQNNGV. J was trimmed by 3 bases and V by 5 bases; bases with no gene match: 13. The CDR3 contains 17 residues. The CDR3 loop is CASSARRQGGSDTEAFF. Here the CDR3 DNA reads TGTGCCAGCAGCGCCAGAAGACAGGGGGGTTCAGACACTGAAGCTTTCTTT.

Of note for this clonotype: One end of the junction fails to match germline, which may point to a read error. This sequence joins TRBV20-1 and TRBJ1-4, with 8 bases aligning to TRBD1. The length of the CDR3 is 15 residues. CDR1 DFQATT and CDR2 SNEGSKA come from the germline V gene (reference sequence). CDR3 bases: TGCAGTGCTAGAAAACCGAGACAGGGGAATGAAAGACTGTTTTTT. Protein sequence: CSARKPRQGNERLFF.

About this clonotype: At one of its ends the junction is not consistent with the germline gene, which may arise from a read error. The chain combines TRBV25-1 with TRBJ1-5; 12 bases fit TRBD1. The germline CDR1 and CDR2 sequences are MGHDK and SYGVNS. The CDR3 covers 18 residues. The CDR3 loop reads CATLIGDPGQGADQPPHF. The CDR3 DNA reads as TGTGCCACCCTGATTGGTGACCCGGGACAGGGGGCCGATCAGCCCCCGCATTTT.

This clonotype was seen just once. The J gene is TRBJ2-6, the V gene TRBV6-1; no clear D gene. This CDR3 spans 17 amino acids. Trimming cost V 2 bases and J 0 bases, with 11 bases left between them. CDR1 and CDR2 (germline): MNHNS, SASEGT. The CDR3 DNA reads as TGTGCCAGCAGTGAATTCCCTCTGAACTCTGGGGCCAACGTCCTGACTTTC. It translates to CASSEFPLNSGANVLTF.

This clonotype was observed at least ten times. This chain connects TRBV30 to TRBJ1-2; D is uncertain. This CDR3 has 12 amino acids. V was trimmed by 3 bases and J by 3 bases, leaving 8 bases between them. CDR1 GTSNPN and CDR2 SVGIG come from the germline V gene (reference sequence). CDR3 nucleotide sequence: TGTGCCTGGAGCGCTGGGGACTATGGCTACACCTTC. Its translation is CAWSAGDYGYTF.

This clonotype has a count of ten or more. The rearrangement uses TRBV4-1 and TRBJ1-1, with a weak D call TRBD1 (6 bases). This CDR3 has 13 residues. V lost 5 bases, J lost 5 bases, and 12 bases lay in between. Germline V CDR1 and CDR2: MGHRA, YSYEKL. The CDR3 sequence is CASSSDRLTEAFF. DNA of the CDR3: TGCGCCAGCAGCTCTGACAGGCTGACTGAAGCTTTCTTT.

In this sample, this clonotype turned up many times. Here the CDR3 DNA reads TGTGCCAGCAGCTCAGGAGGAGGAGGGACCCATAATTCACCCCTCCACTTT. Its protein is CASSSGGGGTHNSPLHF. The V gene is TRBV11-1, the J gene TRBJ1-6; maybe TRBD1 (5 bases). CDR3 length equals 17 residues. From germline, CDR1 is SGHAT and CDR2 FQDESV (reference sequence). Trimming pared 4 bases from V and 5 bases from J, leaving 18 bases between.